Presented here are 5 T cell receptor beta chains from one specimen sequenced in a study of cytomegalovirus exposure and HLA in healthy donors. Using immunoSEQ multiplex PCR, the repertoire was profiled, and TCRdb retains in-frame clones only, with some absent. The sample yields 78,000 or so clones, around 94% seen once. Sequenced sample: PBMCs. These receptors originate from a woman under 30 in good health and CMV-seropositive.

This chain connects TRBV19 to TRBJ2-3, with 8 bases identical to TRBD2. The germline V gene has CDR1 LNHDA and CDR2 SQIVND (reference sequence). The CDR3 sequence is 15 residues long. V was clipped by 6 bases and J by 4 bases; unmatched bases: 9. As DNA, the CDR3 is TGTGCCAGTAGAATCAGCGGGAGAGGGGCAGATACGCAGTATTTT. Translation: CASRISGRGADTQYF.

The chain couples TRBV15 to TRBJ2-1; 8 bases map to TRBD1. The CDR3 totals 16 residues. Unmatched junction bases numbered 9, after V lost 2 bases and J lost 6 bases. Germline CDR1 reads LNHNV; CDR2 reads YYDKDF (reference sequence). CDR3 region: CATSRTGTGPVNEQFF. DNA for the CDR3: TGTGCCACCAGCAGAACCGGGACAGGACCTGTCAATGAGCAGTTCTTC.

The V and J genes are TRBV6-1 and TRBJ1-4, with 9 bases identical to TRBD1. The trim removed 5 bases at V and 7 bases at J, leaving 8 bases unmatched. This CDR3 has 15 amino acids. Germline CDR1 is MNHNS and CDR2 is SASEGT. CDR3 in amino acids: CASSSTGTGLEKLFF. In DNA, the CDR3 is TGTGCCAGCAGTTCCACAGGGACAGGGCTTGAAAAACTGTTTTTT.

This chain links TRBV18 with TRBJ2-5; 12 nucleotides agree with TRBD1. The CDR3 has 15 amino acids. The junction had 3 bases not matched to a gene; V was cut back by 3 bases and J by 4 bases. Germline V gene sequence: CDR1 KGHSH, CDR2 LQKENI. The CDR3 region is CASSPPGQGAETQYF. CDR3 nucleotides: TGTGCCAGCTCACCTCCGGGACAGGGGGCAGAGACCCAGTACTTC.

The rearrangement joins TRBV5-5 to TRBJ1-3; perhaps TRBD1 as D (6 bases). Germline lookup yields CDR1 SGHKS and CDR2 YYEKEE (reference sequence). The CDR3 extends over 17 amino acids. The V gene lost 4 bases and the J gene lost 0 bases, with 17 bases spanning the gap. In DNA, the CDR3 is TGTGCCAGCAGCCTCGGGGGGCAGGTCATCTCTGGAAACACCATATATTTT. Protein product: CASSLGGQVISGNTIYF.